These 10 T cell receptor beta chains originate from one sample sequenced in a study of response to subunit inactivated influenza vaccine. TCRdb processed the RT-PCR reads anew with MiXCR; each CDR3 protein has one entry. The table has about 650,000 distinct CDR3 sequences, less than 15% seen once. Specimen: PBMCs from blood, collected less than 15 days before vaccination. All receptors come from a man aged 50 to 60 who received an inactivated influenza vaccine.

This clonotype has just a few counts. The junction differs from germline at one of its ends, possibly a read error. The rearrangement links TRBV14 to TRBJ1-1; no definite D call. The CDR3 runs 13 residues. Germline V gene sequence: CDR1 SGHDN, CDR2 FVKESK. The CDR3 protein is CASSQGSTRELVF. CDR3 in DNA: TGTGCCAGCAGCCAAGGCTCCACTCGTGAGTTGGTCTTT.

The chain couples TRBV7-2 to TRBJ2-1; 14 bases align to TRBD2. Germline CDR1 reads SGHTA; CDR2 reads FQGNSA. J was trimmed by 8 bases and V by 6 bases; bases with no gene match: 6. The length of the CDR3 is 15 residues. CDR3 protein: CASRRPGLAGDEQFF. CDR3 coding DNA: TGTGCCAGCAGACGACCGGGACTAGCGGGAGATGAGCAGTTCTTC.

DNA for the CDR3: TGTGCCAGCAGGCGAACAGGGGTTTGGGAAAAACTGTTTTTT. Amino acids: CASRRTGVWEKLFF. V gene TRBV6-1 combines with J gene TRBJ1-4; 7 positions match TRBD1. Germline CDR1 and CDR2: MNHNS and SASEGT. Germline trimming cut 6 bases from V and 8 bases from J; bases unmatched to any gene: 9. The CDR3 has 14 residues.

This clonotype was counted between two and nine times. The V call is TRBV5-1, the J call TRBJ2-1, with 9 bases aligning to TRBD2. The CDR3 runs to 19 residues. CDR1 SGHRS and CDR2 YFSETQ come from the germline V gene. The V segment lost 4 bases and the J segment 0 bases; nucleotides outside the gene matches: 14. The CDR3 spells CASSPEASGTYSSYNEQFF. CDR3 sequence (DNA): TGCGCCAGCAGCCCCGAGGCTAGCGGGACCTACAGCTCCTACAATGAGCAGTTCTTC.

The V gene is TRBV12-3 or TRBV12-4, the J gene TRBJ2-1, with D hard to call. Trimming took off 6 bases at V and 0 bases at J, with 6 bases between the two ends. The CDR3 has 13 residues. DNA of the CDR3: TGTGCCAGCAGAAAGAGCTCCTACAATGAGCAGTTCTTC. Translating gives CASRKSSYNEQFF.

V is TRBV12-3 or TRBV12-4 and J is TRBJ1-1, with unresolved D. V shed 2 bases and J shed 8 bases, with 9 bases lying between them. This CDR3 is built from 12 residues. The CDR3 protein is CASSLYPEEAFF. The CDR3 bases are TGTGCCAGCAGTTTATATCCTGAAGAAGCTTTCTTT.

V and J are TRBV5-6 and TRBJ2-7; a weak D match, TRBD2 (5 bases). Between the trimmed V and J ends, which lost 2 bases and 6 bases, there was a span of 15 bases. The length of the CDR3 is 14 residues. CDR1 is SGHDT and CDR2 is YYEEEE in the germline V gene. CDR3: CASSFIGMGIEQYF. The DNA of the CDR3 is TGTGCCAGCAGCTTTATCGGGATGGGTATCGAGCAGTACTTC.

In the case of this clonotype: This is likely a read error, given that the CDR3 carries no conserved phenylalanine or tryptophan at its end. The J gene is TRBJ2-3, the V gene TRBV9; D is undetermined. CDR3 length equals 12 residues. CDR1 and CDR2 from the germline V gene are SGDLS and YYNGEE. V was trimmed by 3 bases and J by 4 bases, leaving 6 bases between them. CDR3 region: CASSEWSDTQYY. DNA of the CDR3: TGTGCCAGCAGCGAGTGGTCAGATACGCAGTATTAT.

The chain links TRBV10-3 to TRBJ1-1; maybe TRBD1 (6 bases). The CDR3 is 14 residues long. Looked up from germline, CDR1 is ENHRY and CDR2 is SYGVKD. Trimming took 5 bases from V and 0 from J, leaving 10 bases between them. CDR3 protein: CAISPGQMNTEAFF. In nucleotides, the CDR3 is TGTGCCATCAGTCCCGGACAGATGAACACTGAAGCTTTCTTT.

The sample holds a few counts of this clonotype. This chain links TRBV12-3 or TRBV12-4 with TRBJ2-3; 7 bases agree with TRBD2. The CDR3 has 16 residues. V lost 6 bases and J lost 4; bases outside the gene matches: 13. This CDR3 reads CASSGVGGSVPDTQYF. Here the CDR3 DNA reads TGTGCCAGCAGCGGGGTTGGCGGGAGTGTCCCAGATACGCAGTATTTT.